This T cell receptor beta chain was identified in a study of blood T cell repertoires in COVID-19. The study drew participants aged about 18 to 89 years from 20 to 30 US areas. Trimming removed 2 bases from V and 1 base from J; junction bases left unmatched: 3. CDR1 is MNHEY, CDR2 SVGAGI, per germline. This CDR3 contains 15 residues. Libraries were prepared by immunoSEQ multiplex PCR; TCRdb keeps only in-frame clonotypes and omits some of them. This sample carries some 380,000 clones, 88% of them seen once, and the ten largest clones take roughly 1.9%. This sequence originates from a woman aged 40 to 49 with acute COVID-19. This sequence joins TRBV6-5 and TRBJ2-3, with 7 positions matching TRBD1. The sample comprised PBMCs or T cells enriched from blood (not recorded which). The CDR3 DNA reads as TGTGCCAGCAGTTACCCCGGACAGGGCACAGATACGCAGTATTTT. Its protein product is CASSYPGQGTDTQYF.